Shown below are 29 T cell receptor beta chains from a single sample sequenced in a study of low-dose radiotherapy and immunotherapy resistance in tumors. Priming of first-strand cDNA relied on TRAV- and TRBV-specific primers (covering alpha and beta chains). Both a constant-region primer and a V-primer adapter served to amplify TCRs across roughly 20 PCR cycles. One entry per CDR3 protein results from TCRdb running MiXCR on the reads. The table has around 80,000 distinct CDR3 sequences, 17% seen once. The time point here: after trial treatment. As for treatment: LDRT plus nivolumab, ipilimumab, low-dose cyclophosphamide and aspirin (RACIN trial). This material consisted of PBMCs, taken after low-dose radiotherapy plus immunotherapy. The receptors were gathered from a male donor with prostate cancer.

This clonotype was detected ten times or more. This sequence joins TRBV28 and TRBJ2-2; TRBD2 is a possible D gene (5 bases). The V gene lost 5 bases and the J gene lost 7 bases, with 17 bases spanning the gap. The CDR3 runs 15 residues. CDR1 is MDHEN and CDR2 is SYDVKM in the germline V gene. The chain's CDR3 is CASSPSVGEVGELFF. CDR3 nucleotides: TGTGCCAGCAGTCCCTCGGTCGGGGAAGTCGGGGAGCTGTTTTTT.

This clonotype was picked up many times. The chain has TRBV6-5 and TRBJ2-1; the D gene is possibly TRBD2 (5 bases). The CDR3 consists of 15 residues. In germline, CDR1 is MNHEY, CDR2 SVGAGI. Trimming took off 4 bases at V and 2 bases at J, with 12 bases between the two ends. The CDR3 region is CASSLTSATYNEQFF. The CDR3, as DNA: TGTGCCAGCAGTTTAACTAGTGCAACCTACAATGAGCAGTTCTTC.

The table lists this clonotype with many counts. This chain links TRBV19 with TRBJ2-7; 11 bases align to TRBD2. Germline V gene sequence: CDR1 LNHDA, CDR2 SQIVND (reference sequence). This CDR3 has 14 residues. V lost 4 bases, J lost 6 bases, and 5 bases stayed unmatched. The CDR3 coding sequence is TGTGCCAGTAGTAGAGCCGGGACTAGCGGCGAGCAGTACTTC. This sequence encodes CASSRAGTSGEQYF.

V is TRBV6-1 and J is TRBJ1-1; D ambiguous. Trimming left V 2 bases short and J 11 bases short, with 9 bases between. The CDR3 contains 11 residues. Germline CDR1 reads MNHNS; CDR2 reads SASEGT. The CDR3 reads CASSEITAAFF. For the CDR3, the DNA is TGTGCCAGCAGTGAAATAACCGCCGCTTTCTTT.

This clonotype was detected many times. This sequence joins TRBV7-6 and TRBJ2-7; D tentatively reads TRBD1 or TRBD2 (5 bases each). Per the germline V gene, CDR1 is SGHVS and CDR2 is FNYEAQ. The CDR3 contains 15 residues. Trimming pared 5 bases from V and 3 bases from J, leaving 17 bases between. Here the CDR3 DNA reads TGTGCCAGCAGCCCCCGGGACGGGATGAACTACGAGCAGTACTTC. Its translation: CASSPRDGMNYEQYF.

This clonotype has ten or more counts. This chain connects TRBV12-3 or TRBV12-4 to TRBJ1-5; 9 bases map to TRBD1. The CDR3 has 15 residues. After removal of 5 bases from V and 7 bases from J, the junction contained 9 bases not matched to a gene. For the CDR3, the DNA is TGTGCCAGCAGTCTAGGGGGACAGGGATTCCAGCCCCAGCATTTT. Translating gives CASSLGGQGFQPQHF.

Many counts were recorded for this clonotype. The rearrangement uses TRBV6-6 and TRBJ2-7; TRBD1 matches 12 bases. Per the germline V gene, CDR1 is MNHNY and CDR2 is SVGAGI (reference sequence). CDR3 size: 15 residues. V lost 2 bases to trimming and J lost 4 bases; unmatched junction nucleotides: 3. The CDR3: CASSYGGQGAYEQYF. CDR3 nucleotide sequence: TGTGCCAGCAGTTACGGGGGACAGGGGGCTTACGAGCAGTACTTC.

This clonotype was recorded at least ten times. The gene calls are TRBV10-3 and TRBJ2-3; 11 bases match TRBD2. CDR1 and CDR2 (germline): ENHRY, SYGVKD. The CDR3 is 17 amino acids. Losses at the gene ends were 0 bases for V and 4 bases for J; bases not matched to a gene: 6. The CDR3 DNA follows: TGTGCCATCAGTGAGTCTGCACTAGCGGGAGAGGCAGATACGCAGTATTTT. It translates to CAISESALAGEADTQYF.

This clonotype showed up just a few times. The chain couples TRBV21-1 to TRBJ2-3; the table's D gene call, TRBD1, was not cross checked with the DNA. TRBV21-1 is an annotated pseudogene. CDR3 length: 16 residues. The CDR3 loop is CASSIPGQGLADTQYF. CDR3 DNA sequence: TGTGCCAGCAGCATCCCGGGACAGGGTTTGGCAGATACGCAGTATTTT.

V is TRBV30 and J is TRBJ2-5, with D tentatively TRBD1 or TRBD2 (5 bases each). Germline-derived CDR1 and CDR2 are GTSNPN and SVGIG (reference sequence). The CDR3 sequence is 15 residues long. V lost 0 bases, J lost 6 bases, and 17 bases lay in between. The chain's CDR3 is CAWSVGTRSGKTQYF. The DNA for the CDR3 is TGTGCCTGGAGTGTAGGGACGCGCTCCGGCAAGACCCAGTACTTC.

This clonotype was detected many times. The gene calls are TRBV30 and TRBJ2-1; maybe TRBD1 (5 bases). The length of the CDR3 is 13 residues. CDR1 is GTSNPN, CDR2 SVGIG, per germline (reference sequence). Trimming stripped 8 bases from V and 0 bases from J, with 11 bases between. The CDR3 spells CAHTQGSYNEQFF. The CDR3 region has the DNA TGTGCCCACACGCAGGGCTCCTACAATGAGCAGTTCTTC.

The table lists this clonotype with many counts. This rearrangement joins TRBV7-3 to TRBJ2-2; the match to TRBD2 covers 8 bases. With 5 bases clipped from V and 6 bases from J, the junction kept 5 bases outside the gene matches. The V gene's germline CDR1 is SGHTA and CDR2 FQGTGA. The CDR3 has 14 amino acids. CDR3 protein: CASSPNGGAGELFF. For the CDR3, the DNA is TGTGCCAGCAGCCCCAACGGGGGGGCCGGGGAGCTGTTTTTT.

In its sample, this clonotype was seen many times. V gene TRBV4-2 combines with J gene TRBJ2-3; 8 bases are a match to TRBD2. The V gene end was trimmed by 1 base and the J gene end by 4 bases; junction bases not matched to a gene: 10. Germline V CDR1 and CDR2: LGHNA, YNFKEQ. The CDR3 has 17 residues. The CDR3 nucleotides read TGTGCCAGCAGCCAAGCTCCGGGACTAGGGAGGGCAGATACGCAGTATTTT. It specifies CASSQAPGLGRADTQYF.

This clonotype was seen ten or more times. V and J are TRBV19 and TRBJ1-1, with 7 bases identical to TRBD1. Germline V gives CDR1 LNHDA, CDR2 SQIVND (reference sequence). This CDR3 has 14 residues. J was trimmed by 4 bases and V by 4 bases; bases with no gene match: 6. CDR3 region: CASSSDRVSTEAFF. The CDR3 nucleotides read TGTGCCAGTAGTAGCGACAGGGTAAGCACTGAAGCTTTCTTT.

The gene calls are TRBV28 and TRBJ2-2; a weak D match, TRBD2 (5 bases). V dropped 5 bases and J dropped 1 base, with 14 bases sitting between them. Per the germline V gene, CDR1 is MDHEN and CDR2 is SYDVKM. The CDR3 runs 16 residues. CDR3 amino acids: CASSVLASLNTGELFF. The CDR3 DNA follows: TGTGCCAGCAGTGTATTGGCTAGCTTGAACACCGGGGAGCTGTTTTTT. The variable domain in full, with the rest retrieved from reference TRBV28 and TRBJ2-2, is DVKVTQSSRYLVKRTGEKVFLECVQDMDHENMFWYRQDPGLGLRLIYFSYDVKMKEKGDIPEGYSVSREKKERFSLILESASTNQTSMYLCASSVLASLNTGELFFGEGSRLTVL.

This clonotype was seen ten or more times. The chain links TRBV28 to TRBJ2-5; 7 bases are a match to TRBD2. CDR3 length: 14 residues. Germline CDR1 is MDHEN and CDR2 is SYDVKM. J lost 0 bases, V lost 7 bases, and 5 bases had no gene match. As DNA, the CDR3 is TGTGCCAGCAACCGCCGGGAGGACCAAGAGACCCAGTACTTC. Encoded protein: CASNRREDQETQYF.

Ten or more counts support this clonotype. V usage is TRBV20-1 and J usage is TRBJ2-3, with no clear D. Germline V gene sequence: CDR1 DFQATT, CDR2 SNEGSKA (reference sequence). The V end lost 5 bases, the J end lost 2 bases, and 11 bases lay between the germline ends. The CDR3 runs 13 residues. Here the CDR3 reads CSARDWNTDTQYF. For the CDR3, the DNA is TGCAGTGCTCGTGACTGGAACACAGATACGCAGTATTTT.

In this sample, this clonotype turned up a few times. V usage is TRBV6-1 and J usage is TRBJ1-1, with D uncertain. Germline V CDR1 and CDR2: MNHNS, SASEGT. This CDR3 spans 13 amino acids. Trimming took off 6 bases at V and 7 bases at J, with 15 bases between the two ends. CDR3 protein: CASRLSTSYEAFF. DNA for the CDR3: TGTGCCAGCAGACTCTCTACTAGTTATGAAGCTTTCTTT.

In its sample, this clonotype was seen many times. V is TRBV11-2 and J is TRBJ2-1; TRBD2 agrees at 7 bases. Germline V gene sequence: CDR1 SGHAT, CDR2 FQNNGV. The V gene end was trimmed by 1 base and the J gene end by 4 bases; junction bases not matched to a gene: 7. The CDR3 totals 16 residues. CDR3 amino acids: CASSLGSSGYYNEQFF. Here the CDR3 DNA reads TGTGCCAGCAGCTTAGGATCTAGCGGTTATTACAATGAGCAGTTCTTC.

This clonotype came up many times. The chain combines TRBV18 with TRBJ2-1, with TRBD2 matching over 8 bases. CDR1 and CDR2 from the germline V gene are KGHSH and LQKENI. The V gene end was trimmed by 3 bases and the J gene end by 15 bases; junction bases not matched to a gene: 16. The length of the CDR3 is 15 residues. The CDR3 nucleotides read TGTGCCAGCTCACCGGGGCTAGCGGGCAACGCAGAAACGTTCTTC. Protein: CASSPGLAGNAETFF.

To note about this clonotype: It differs at one base from a far larger clone, so likely a read error. V gene TRBV28 combines with J gene TRBJ2-7, with 8 bases identical to TRBD2. The V gene end was trimmed by 6 bases and the J gene end by 7 bases; junction bases not matched to a gene: 8. Germline assignment: CDR1 MDHEN and CDR2 SYDVKM. The CDR3 is made up of 13 amino acids. The CDR3 region is CASRSGSGGEQYF. The DNA for the CDR3 is TGTGCCAGCAGGAGCGGGAGCGGAGGTGAGCAGTACTTC.

In this sample, this clonotype turned up many times. This chain connects TRBV20-1 to TRBJ1-1; a possible D gene is TRBD1 (5 bases). The CDR3 runs to 12 residues. The germline V gene has CDR1 DFQATT and CDR2 SNEGSKA (reference sequence). V lost 1 base to trimming and J lost 4 bases, with 7 bases between them. The CDR3 loop reads CSARAGLTEAFF. CDR3 coding DNA: TGCAGTGCTAGAGCGGGGCTCACTGAAGCTTTCTTT.

At least ten counts were recorded for this clonotype. The chain couples TRBV7-9 to TRBJ1-6; D is unresolved. Germline lookup yields CDR1 SEHNR and CDR2 FQNEAQ (reference sequence). CDR3 size: 12 residues. Trimming took off 3 bases at V and 8 bases at J, with 5 bases between the two ends. CDR3 nucleotides: TGTGCCAGCAGCTTGGCTTATTCACCCCTCCACTTT. Translated, it gives CASSLAYSPLHF. The variable domain in full, with the rest retrieved from reference TRBV7-9 and TRBJ1-6, is DTGVSQNPRHKITKRGQNVTFRCDPISEHNRLYWYRQTLGQGPEFLTYFQNEAQLEKSRLLSDRFSAERPKGSFSTLEIQRTEQGDSAMYLCASSLAYSPLHFGNGTRLTVT.

This clonotype was counted many times. This chain joins TRBV28 and TRBJ2-1; the D gene could be TRBD1 or TRBD2 (5 bases each). From germline, CDR1 is MDHEN and CDR2 SYDVKM. This CDR3 comprises 15 residues. Between the trimmed V and J ends, which lost 7 bases and 7 bases, there was a span of 20 bases. This CDR3 reads CASTGRTTGPNEQFF. As DNA, the CDR3 is TGTGCCAGCACCGGTCGGACGACGGGACCGAATGAGCAGTTCTTC.

This clonotype has ten or more counts. The J gene is TRBJ2-1, the V gene TRBV27; D may match TRBD1 or TRBD2 (5 bases each). The CDR3 has 15 amino acids. Germline CDR1 MNHEY, CDR2 SMNVEV (reference sequence). Trimming shortened V by 4 bases and J by 8 bases, and 18 bases separated the two germline ends. This CDR3 is CASSSGPVLRDEQFF. CDR3 DNA sequence: TGTGCCAGCAGTTCGGGGCCTGTTCTCCGCGATGAGCAGTTCTTC.

About this clonotype itself: A far larger clone is a single base away, which makes a read error likely. The genes are TRBV5-8 and TRBJ2-3, with 7 bases identical to TRBD2. CDR1 and CDR2 from the germline V gene are SGHTS and YDEGEE. CDR3 length equals 13 residues. Here the CDR3 DNA reads TGTGCCAGCAGCTCGGAGGGAGGGGATACGCAGTTTTTT. Amino acids: CASSSEGGDTQFF.

This clonotype was seen at least ten times. The chain carries TRBV7-2 and TRBJ2-5; 12 nucleotides align to TRBD2. Trimming cost V 4 bases and J 1 base; bases outside gene matches: 4. Germline CDR1 reads SGHTA; CDR2 reads FQGNSA. The CDR3 spans 16 residues. The CDR3 spells CASSSGLAGPQETQYF. The CDR3 bases are TGTGCCAGCAGCTCCGGACTAGCGGGACCCCAAGAGACCCAGTACTTC.

This clonotype was picked up one time. One junction end does not reproduce the germline sequence, and a read error may be involved. The chain employs TRBV28 and TRBJ2-3; the match to TRBD2 covers 10 bases. Germline values: CDR1 MDHEN, CDR2 SYDVKM. The CDR3 extends over 17 amino acids. The CDR3 coding sequence is TGTGCCACCAGTGCCACCGGGACTAGCGAAAGCACAGATACGCAGTATTTT. Its translation is CATSATGTSESTDTQYF.

Note on this clonotype: With only one base between it and a far larger clone, this is likely a read error. The CDR3 DNA is TGTGCCAGCAGCGTGCAGACTAGCGGGAGGTACGAGCAGTTCTTC. This translates into CASSVQTSGRYEQFF. The rearrangement links TRBV28 to TRBJ2-1; 13 nucleotides line up with TRBD2. This CDR3 contains 15 residues. The trim removed 6 bases at V and 10 bases at J, leaving 9 bases unmatched. Looked up from germline, CDR1 is MDHEN and CDR2 is SYDVKM. Using reference TRBV28 and TRBJ2-1 for the parts outside the CDR3, the full variable domain is DVKVTQSSRYLVKRTGEKVFLECVQDMDHENMFWYRQDPGLGLRLIYFSYDVKMKEKGDIPEGYSVSREKKERFSLILESASTNQTSMYLCASSVQTSGRYEQFFGPGTRLTVL.